This T cell receptor beta chain was sequenced during a study of T cells in Graves' hyperthyroidism and ophthalmopathy. Study results and limitations: Most clonotypes that expanded in the thyroid above 0.001 also showed up in blood.

This CDR3 is 14 amino acids long. J lost 8 bases, V lost 4 bases, and 5 bases had no gene match. Germline values: CDR1 ENHRY, CDR2 SYGVKD. This clonotype was counted many times. Its matching antigen is unknown. RNA transcripts were the template for amplifying TCR beta CDR3 regions. A first-round RT-PCR of the TCR CDR3 used the HTBI primer set. TCRdb fed the multiplex PCR reads into MiXCR, producing one record per CDR3 protein. The sample includes 400,000 to 450,000 distinct CDR3 sequences, around 15% seen only once; the top ten take 13%. Source material: blood. The receptor's source is a man between 18 and 35 years old with Graves' ophthalmopathy. The chain carries TRBV10-3 and TRBJ2-1; 10 nucleotides line up with TRBD2. CDR3 DNA sequence: TGTGCCATCAGTGTGCAGCTAGCGGGAGATGAGCAGTTCTTC. Translated, it gives CAISVQLAGDEQFF.